This T cell receptor beta chain was identified during a study of blood T cell repertoires in COVID-19. Study-level information: Specimens from acute and convalescent COVID-19 originated in the United States, Italy and Spain.

Per the authors' pipeline: Cell counts per sample came from amplifying reference gene primers. Measured with immunoSEQ multiplex PCR; TCRdb has only the in-frame clones, and not every one. The V and J calls and the clone size are those of that table, but D and trimming were determined from the DNA. The sample has approximately 210,000 clones, approximately 86% seen once; the top ten hold 3% to 4.5%. The CDR3 sequence is 12 residues long. Trimming shortened V by 11 bases and J by 0 bases, and 10 bases separated the two germline ends. The V gene's germline CDR1 is MDHEN and CDR2 SYDVKM. This clonotype originated in a woman aged 80 or over with acute or convalescent COVID-19. J is TRBJ1-2 and V is TRBV28, with D possibly matching TRBD1 (5 bases). The sequenced sample was peripheral blood. The CDR3 here is CAGRGPNYGYTF. The CDR3 DNA reads as TGTGCCGGTAGGGGTCCTAACTATGGCTACACCTTC.